These T cell receptor beta chains were read from a single sample in a study of shared clonotypes between healthy human individuals. The data were produced by immunoSEQ multiplex PCR, yet TCRdb's version contains in-frame clones alone and is incomplete. The table has fewer than 1.6 million clones, approximately 98.5% seen once. The sequencing input was naive CD4+ T cells sorted from blood. The receptors were gathered from a man between 25 and 39 years old in good health. Each CDR3 is given with its conserved first and last residue. The order of the fields is V gene, D gene, clone size, J gene, CDR3 protein, CDR3 DNA. D genes are given only for firm matches. A clone size is listed for some rows: how often the clone was seen (once, few, many), or a class if it is expanded.

>TRBV28|NA|NA|TRBJ2-1
CASSPRVVGGGEQFF
TGTGCCAGCAGCCCTAGGGTCGTAGGCGGCGGCGAGCAGTTCTTC
>TRBV20-1|NA|NA|TRBJ1-2
CRSLGGAGYTF
TGCAGGTCTTTGGGGGGAGCCGGCTACACCTTC
>TRBV19|NA|NA|TRBJ1-5
CASNRVNQPQHF
TGTGCCAGTAATCGGGTTAATCAGCCCCAGCATTTT
>TRBV6-1|NA|NA|TRBJ2-5
CASSPGPQETQYF
TGTGCCAGCAGTCCGGGGCCCCAAGAGACCCAGTACTTC
>TRBV6-1|NA|NA|TRBJ1-1
CASRDSGNTEAFF
TGTGCCAGCCGCGACTCAGGGAACACTGAAGCTTTCTTT
>TRBV19|TRBD2|NA|TRBJ2-7
CASAGTSGVGEQYF
TGTGCCAGTGCCGGGACTAGCGGGGTTGGAGAGCAGTACTTC
>TRBV5-6|NA|NA|TRBJ2-7
CASSWGTTPPYEQYF
TGTGCCAGCAGCTGGGGGACAACACCGCCCTACGAGCAGTACTTC
>TRBV5-6|TRBD2|NA|TRBJ2-2
CASTQGLAGTGELFF
TGTGCCAGCACCCAGGGACTAGCGGGAACCGGGGAGCTGTTTTTT
>TRBV9|TRBD2|NA|TRBJ2-3
CASSVEASGHTDTQYF
TGTGCCAGCAGCGTAGAGGCTAGCGGACACACAGATACGCAGTATTTT
>TRBV7-2|NA|once|TRBJ2-1
CASGNNEQFF
TGTGCCAGCGGAAACAATGAGCAGTTCTTC
>TRBV5-1|TRBD1|NA|TRBJ2-1
CASGIRDRVNEQFF
TGCGCCAGCGGTATCCGGGACAGGGTTAATGAGCAGTTCTTC
>TRBV9|NA|NA|TRBJ1-4
CASSPDRTATNEKLFF
TGTGCCAGCAGCCCCGACAGGACCGCAACTAATGAAAAACTGTTTTTT
>TRBV6-1|NA|NA|TRBJ1-4
CASSEVWEKLFF
TGTGCCAGCAGTGAAGTGTGGGAAAAACTGTTTTTT
>TRBV6-6|NA|NA|TRBJ2-5
CASSYSRGGETQYF
TGTGCCAGCAGTTACAGCAGGGGCGGGGAGACCCAGTACTTC
>TRBV28|TRBD1|NA|TRBJ2-7
CASSRRGSEQYF
TGTGCCAGCAGTCGCAGGGGGTCCGAGCAGTACTTC
>TRBV18|TRBD2|NA|TRBJ2-7
CASSPLPSGKSSGEQYF
TGTGCCAGCTCACCACTGCCTAGCGGTAAATCCTCCGGCGAGCAGTACTTC
>TRBV27|NA|NA|TRBJ2-7
CASSLYGGFYEQYF
TGTGCCAGCAGTTTATACGGGGGATTCTACGAGCAGTACTTC
>TRBV11-2|NA|NA|TRBJ2-3
CASSLDLRRAGTDTQYF
TGTGCCAGCAGCTTAGACCTCCGGAGGGCTGGCACAGATACGCAGTATTTT